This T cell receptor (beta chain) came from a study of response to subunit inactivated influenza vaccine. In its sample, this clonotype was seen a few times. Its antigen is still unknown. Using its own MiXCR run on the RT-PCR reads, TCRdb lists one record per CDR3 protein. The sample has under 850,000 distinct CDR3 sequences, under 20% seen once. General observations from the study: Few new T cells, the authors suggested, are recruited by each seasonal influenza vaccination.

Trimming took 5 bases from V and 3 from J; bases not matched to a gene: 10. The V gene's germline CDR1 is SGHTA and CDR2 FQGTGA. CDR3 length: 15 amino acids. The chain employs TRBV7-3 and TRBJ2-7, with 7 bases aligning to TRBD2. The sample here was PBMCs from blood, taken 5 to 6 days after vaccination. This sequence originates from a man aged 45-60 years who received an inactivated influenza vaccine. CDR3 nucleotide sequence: TGTGCCAGCAGCCCATCCAGGACTAGTTTCTACGAGCAGTACTTC. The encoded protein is CASSPSRTSFYEQYF.